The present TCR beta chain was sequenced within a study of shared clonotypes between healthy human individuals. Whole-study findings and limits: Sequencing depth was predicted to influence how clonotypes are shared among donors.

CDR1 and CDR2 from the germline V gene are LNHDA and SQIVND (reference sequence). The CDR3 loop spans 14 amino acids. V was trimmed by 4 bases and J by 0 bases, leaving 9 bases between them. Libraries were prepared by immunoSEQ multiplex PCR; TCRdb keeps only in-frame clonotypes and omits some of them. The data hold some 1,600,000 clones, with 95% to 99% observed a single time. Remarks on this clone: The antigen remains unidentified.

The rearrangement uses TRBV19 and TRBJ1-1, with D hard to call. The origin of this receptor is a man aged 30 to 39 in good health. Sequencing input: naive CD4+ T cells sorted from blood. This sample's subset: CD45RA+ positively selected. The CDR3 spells CASSTLFMNTEAFF. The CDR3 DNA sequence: TGTGCCAGTAGTACCCTTTTCATGAACACTGAAGCTTTCTTT.